Below are 14 T cell receptor beta chains sequenced from a single sample in a study of T cells in Graves' hyperthyroidism and ophthalmopathy. From RNA transcripts, TCR beta CDR3 regions were amplified. The HTBI primer set drove a first-round RT-PCR of the TCR CDR3. TCRdb re-analysed the multiplex PCR reads in MiXCR, keeping a single row per CDR3 protein. The sample records approximately 400,000 distinct CDR3 sequences, about 13% being singletons. The sample was blood. The receptors derive from a man in his thirties or forties with Graves' hyperthyroidism that later progressed to Graves' ophthalmopathy.

The sample holds a few counts of this clonotype. The chain couples TRBV19 to TRBJ2-5; unclear D gene. Looked up from germline, CDR1 is LNHDA and CDR2 is SQIVND (reference sequence). V was cut by 5 bases and J by 5 bases, with 15 bases left in between. The CDR3 has 14 amino acids. In DNA, the CDR3 is TGTGCCAGTAGTGATAGTGTCCGAAGGGAGACCCAGTACTTC. Translating gives CASSDSVRRETQYF.

In this sample, this clonotype turned up many times. The chain joins TRBV28 to TRBJ2-1, with D perhaps TRBD2 (5 bases). The CDR3 covers 14 residues. With 6 bases removed from V and 5 bases from J, the gap between germline ends came to 14 bases. In germline, CDR1 is MDHEN, CDR2 SYDVKM. The CDR3 DNA sequence: TGTGCCAGCAGCCCGGCCGGGGTAAACAATGAGCAGTTCTTC. Protein sequence: CASSPAGVNNEQFF.

This clonotype showed up many times. The chain employs TRBV12-3 or TRBV12-4 and TRBJ2-4; 7 bases line up with TRBD2. This CDR3 has 19 residues. V shed 6 bases, J shed 1 base, and the junction held 18 bases outside the gene matches. The CDR3 here is CASSTREGAMIRAKNIQYF. The CDR3 DNA is TGTGCCAGCAGCACCAGGGAGGGCGCGATGATCCGGGCCAAAAACATTCAGTACTTC.

The rearrangement uses TRBV13 and TRBJ1-1, with D hard to call. Trimming removed 1 base at V and 4 bases at J, with 13 bases between. This CDR3 is 15 amino acids long. Germline V CDR1 and CDR2: PRHDT, FYEKMQ (reference sequence). CDR3 DNA: TGTGCCAGCAGCTTAGAACTTAAAGGAGGCACTGAAGCTTTCTTT. As protein: CASSLELKGGTEAFF.

The chain employs TRBV20-1 and TRBJ1-5; D is unresolved. The ends were cut back, 4 bases at V and 2 bases at J, with 12 bases in the middle. Germline V gives CDR1 DFQATT, CDR2 SNEGSKA (reference sequence). The CDR3 sequence is 14 residues long. The CDR3 protein is CSAISLNGNQPQHF. The CDR3 DNA reads as TGCAGTGCTATATCCCTTAATGGCAATCAGCCCCAGCATTTT.

This clonotype was counted ten times or more. The V call is TRBV3-1, the J call TRBJ2-7; D tentatively reads TRBD1 or TRBD2 (5 bases each). Deletions cut 2 bases from V and 7 bases from J, with 21 bases between. CDR3 length equals 16 residues. CDR1 and CDR2 (germline): LGHDT, YNNKEL (reference sequence). CDR3 loop: CASSQTSGTLSGEQYF. CDR3 coding DNA: TGTGCCAGCAGCCAAACTTCTGGGACCCTAAGTGGAGAGCAGTACTTC.

This clonotype has at least ten counts. The chain recombines TRBV27 with TRBJ1-1; D is unclear. Deletions cut 1 base from V and 1 base from J, with 4 bases between. The CDR3 is made up of 13 amino acids. Germline V gene data show CDR1 as MNHEY and CDR2 as SMNVEV (reference sequence). CDR3 sequence reads: CASSLYRNTEAFF. In DNA form, the CDR3 reads TGTGCCAGCAGTTTATACAGGAACACTGAAGCTTTCTTT.

In this sample, this clonotype turned up many times. The V call is TRBV7-6, the J call TRBJ2-3; TRBD2 agrees at 8 bases. The CDR3 covers 16 residues. Germline CDR1 SGHVS, CDR2 FNYEAQ. Losses at the gene ends were 4 bases for V and 1 base for J; bases not matched to a gene: 7. CDR3 in amino acids: CASSSPRGGGTDTQYF. The CDR3 coding sequence is TGTGCCAGCAGCTCACCTCGGGGGGGTGGCACAGATACGCAGTATTTT.

This clonotype showed up just a few times. The chain links TRBV5-1 to TRBJ1-2, with D possibly TRBD1 on 6 matching bases. V shed 1 base and J shed 3 bases, with 10 bases lying between them. The germline CDR1 and CDR2 sequences are SGHRS and YFSETQ. The CDR3 consists of 14 residues. As DNA, the CDR3 is TGCGCCAGCAGCTTGTATGCAGGGGACTATGGCTACACCTTC. Translation gives CASSLYAGDYGYTF.

The chain joins TRBV10-2 to TRBJ1-2, with a tentative D call TRBD1 (6 bases). V was cut by 3 bases and J by 4 bases, with 15 bases left in between. The CDR3 extends over 15 amino acids. CDR1 and CDR2 from the germline V gene are WSHSY and SAAADI. DNA of the CDR3: TGCGCCAGCAGTGACCCGGGAGGGGGTGGCTATGGCTACACCTTC. Its translation: CASSDPGGGGYGYTF.

This clonotype was detected many times. The J gene is TRBJ2-1, the V gene TRBV5-1, with D tentatively TRBD1 (8 bases). In germline, CDR1 is SGHRS, CDR2 YFSETQ. The CDR3 runs 15 residues. V lost 0 bases and J 7 bases, leaving 14 bases between the germline ends. The DNA of the CDR3 is TGCGCCAGCAGCTTGGAAGACAGGGGAGGGAATGAGCAGTTCTTC. Its translation is CASSLEDRGGNEQFF.

This clonotype occurred many times. V gene TRBV20-1 combines with J gene TRBJ2-7; D ambiguous. Per the germline V gene, CDR1 is DFQATT and CDR2 is SNEGSKA (reference sequence). Between the trimmed V and J ends, which lost 3 bases and 9 bases, there was a span of 21 bases. This CDR3 has 14 residues. CDR3 DNA: TGCAGTGCTAGTGAAAACTCGGCACTTACCGCGCAGTACTTC. As protein: CSASENSALTAQYF.

The genes are TRBV5-1 and TRBJ2-5, with 10 bases fitting TRBD2. V trimming: 4 bases; J trimming: 0 bases; junction bases outside the gene matches: 12. This CDR3 has 18 amino acids. Germline V gene data show CDR1 as SGHRS and CDR2 as YFSETQ. The CDR3 is CASSAGASGGLYQETQYF. CDR3 nucleotide sequence: TGCGCCAGCAGCGCCGGGGCTAGCGGGGGCCTATACCAAGAGACCCAGTACTTC.

In this sample, this clonotype turned up a few times. The chain is built from TRBV20-1 and TRBJ1-4, with 7 positions matching TRBD1. Germline assignment: CDR1 DFQATT and CDR2 SNEGSKA (reference sequence). The CDR3 length is 16 residues. V dropped 0 bases and J dropped 8; count of bases not matched to a gene: 12. CDR3 sequence: CSARDPRGRGKEKLFF. DNA for the CDR3: TGCAGTGCTAGAGATCCCAGGGGCAGGGGGAAGGAAAAACTGTTTTTT.